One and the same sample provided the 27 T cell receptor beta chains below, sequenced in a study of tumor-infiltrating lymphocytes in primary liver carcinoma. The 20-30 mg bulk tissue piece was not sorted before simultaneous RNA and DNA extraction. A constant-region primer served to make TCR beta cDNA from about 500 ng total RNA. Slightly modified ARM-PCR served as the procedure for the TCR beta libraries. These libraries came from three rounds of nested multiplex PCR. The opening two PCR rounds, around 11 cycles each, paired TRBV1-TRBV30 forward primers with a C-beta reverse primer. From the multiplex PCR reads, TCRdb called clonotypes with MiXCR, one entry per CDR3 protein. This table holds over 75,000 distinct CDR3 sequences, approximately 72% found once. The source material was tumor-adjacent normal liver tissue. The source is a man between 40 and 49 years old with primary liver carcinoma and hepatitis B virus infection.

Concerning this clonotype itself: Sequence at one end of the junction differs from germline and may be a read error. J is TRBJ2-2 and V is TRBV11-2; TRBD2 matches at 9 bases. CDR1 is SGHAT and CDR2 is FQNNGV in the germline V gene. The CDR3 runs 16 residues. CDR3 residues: CASSLVELAGTGELFF. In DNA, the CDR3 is TGTGCCAGCAGCTTAGTGGAGCTAGCGGGAACTGGGGAGTTGTTTTTT. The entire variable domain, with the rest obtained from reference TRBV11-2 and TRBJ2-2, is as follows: EAGVAQSPRYKIIEKRQSVAFWCNPISGHATLYWYQQILGQGPKLLIQFQNNGVVDDSQLPKDRFSAERLKGVDSTLKIQPAKLEDSAVYLCASSLVELAGTGELFFGEGSRLTVL.

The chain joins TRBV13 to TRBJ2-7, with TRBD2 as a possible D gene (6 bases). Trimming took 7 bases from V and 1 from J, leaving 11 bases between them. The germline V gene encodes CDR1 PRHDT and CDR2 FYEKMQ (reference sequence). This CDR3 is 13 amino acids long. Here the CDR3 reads CASICGGSYEQYF. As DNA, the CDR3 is TGTGCCAGCATCTGTGGAGGGTCCTACGAGCAGTACTTC.

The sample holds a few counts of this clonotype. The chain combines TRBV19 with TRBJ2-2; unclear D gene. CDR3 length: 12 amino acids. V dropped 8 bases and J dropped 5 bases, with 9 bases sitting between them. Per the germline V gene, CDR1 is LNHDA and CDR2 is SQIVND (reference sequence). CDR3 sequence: CASHSQTGELFF. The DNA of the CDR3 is TGTGCCAGTCATAGCCAGACCGGGGAGCTGTTTTTT.

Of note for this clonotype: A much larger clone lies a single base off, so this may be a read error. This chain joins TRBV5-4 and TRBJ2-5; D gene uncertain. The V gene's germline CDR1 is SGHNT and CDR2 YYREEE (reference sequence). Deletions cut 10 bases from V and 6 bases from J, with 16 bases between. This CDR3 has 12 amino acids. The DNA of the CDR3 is TGTGCCGAGAGTGAGCTCAAGAAGACCCAGTACTTC. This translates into CAESELKKTQYF.

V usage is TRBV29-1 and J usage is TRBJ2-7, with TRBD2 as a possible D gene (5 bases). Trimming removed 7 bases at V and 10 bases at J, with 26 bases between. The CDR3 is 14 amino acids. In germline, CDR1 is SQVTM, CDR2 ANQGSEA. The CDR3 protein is CSAREGSKGCEQYF. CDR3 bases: TGCAGCGCACGAGAAGGGAGCAAGGGCTGCGAACAGTACTTC.

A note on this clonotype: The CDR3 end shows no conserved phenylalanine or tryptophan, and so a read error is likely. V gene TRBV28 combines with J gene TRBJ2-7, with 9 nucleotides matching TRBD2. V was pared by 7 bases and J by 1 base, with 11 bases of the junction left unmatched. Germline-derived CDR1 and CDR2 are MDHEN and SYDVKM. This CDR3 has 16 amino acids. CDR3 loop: CASTLGGTSTSYEQYS. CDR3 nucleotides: TGTGCCAGCACCCTCGGCGGGACTAGCACTTCCTACGAGCAGTACTCC.

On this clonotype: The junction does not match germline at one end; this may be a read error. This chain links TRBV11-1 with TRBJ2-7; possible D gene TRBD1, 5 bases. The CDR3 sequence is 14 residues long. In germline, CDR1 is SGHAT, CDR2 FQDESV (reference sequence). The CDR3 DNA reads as TGTGCCAGTAGCTTGGAGACAGACTTAAACGAGCAGTACTTC. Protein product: CASSLETDLNEQYF.

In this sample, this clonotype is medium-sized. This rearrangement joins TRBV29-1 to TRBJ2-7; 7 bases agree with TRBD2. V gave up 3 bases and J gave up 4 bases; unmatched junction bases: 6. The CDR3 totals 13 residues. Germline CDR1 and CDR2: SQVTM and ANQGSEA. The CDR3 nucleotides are TGCAGCGTTGACATGGCTAGCGGTTACGAGCAGTACTTC. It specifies CSVDMASGYEQYF.

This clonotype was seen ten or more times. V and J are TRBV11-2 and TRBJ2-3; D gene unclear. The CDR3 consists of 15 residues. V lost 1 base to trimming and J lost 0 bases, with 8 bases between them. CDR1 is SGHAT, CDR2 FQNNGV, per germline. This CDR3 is CASSLAPTSTDTQYF. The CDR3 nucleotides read TGTGCCAGCAGCTTAGCCCCGACTAGCACAGATACGCAGTATTTT. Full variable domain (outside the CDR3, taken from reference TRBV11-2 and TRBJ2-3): EAGVAQSPRYKIIEKRQSVAFWCNPISGHATLYWYQQILGQGPKLLIQFQNNGVVDDSQLPKDRFSAERLKGVDSTLKIQPAKLEDSAVYLCASSLAPTSTDTQYFGPGTRLTVL.

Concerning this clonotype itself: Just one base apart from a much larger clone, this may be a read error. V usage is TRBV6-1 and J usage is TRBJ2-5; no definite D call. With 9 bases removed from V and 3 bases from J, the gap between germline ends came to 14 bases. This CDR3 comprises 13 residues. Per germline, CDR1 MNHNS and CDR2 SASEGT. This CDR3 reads CARSRGPEETQYF. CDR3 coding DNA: TGTGCCAGATCCAGAGGACCCGAAGAGACCCAGTACTTC.

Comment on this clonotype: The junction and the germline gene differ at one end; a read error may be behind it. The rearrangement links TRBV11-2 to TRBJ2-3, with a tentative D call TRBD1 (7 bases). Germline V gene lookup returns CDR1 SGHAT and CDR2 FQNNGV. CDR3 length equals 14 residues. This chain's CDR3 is CANSLIGGTDTRYF. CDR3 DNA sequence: TGTGCCAACAGCTTAATAGGCGGGACAGATACGCGGTATTTT.

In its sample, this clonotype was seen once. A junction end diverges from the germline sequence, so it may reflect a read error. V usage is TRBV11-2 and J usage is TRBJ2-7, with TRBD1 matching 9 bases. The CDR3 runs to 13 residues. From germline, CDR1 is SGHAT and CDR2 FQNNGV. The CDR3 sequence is CATSTGTGREQHF. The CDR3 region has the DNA TGTGCCACCAGCACCGGGACAGGGCGGGAGCAGCACTTC.

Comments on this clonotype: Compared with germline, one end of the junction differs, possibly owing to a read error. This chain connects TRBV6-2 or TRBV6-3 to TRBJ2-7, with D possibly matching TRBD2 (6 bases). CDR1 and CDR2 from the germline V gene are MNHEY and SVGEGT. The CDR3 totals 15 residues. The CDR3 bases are TGTGCCAGCAGTTATGATTCTAGCGAGAGCTACAAGCAGTACTTC. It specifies CASSYDSSESYKQYF.

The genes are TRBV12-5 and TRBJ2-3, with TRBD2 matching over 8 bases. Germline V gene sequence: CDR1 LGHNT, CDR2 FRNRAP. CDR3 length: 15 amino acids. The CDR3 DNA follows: TGTGCCAGCAGCCGACTAGCGCGAGGTACAGATACGCAGTATTTT. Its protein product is CASSRLARGTDTQYF.

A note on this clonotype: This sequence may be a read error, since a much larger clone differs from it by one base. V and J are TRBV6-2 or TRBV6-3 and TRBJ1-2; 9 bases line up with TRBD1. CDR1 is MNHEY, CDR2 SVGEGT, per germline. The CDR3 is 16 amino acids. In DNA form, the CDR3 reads TGTGCCAGCAGTTATTCCAGGACAGGGGAGAACTATGGCTACATCTTC. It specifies CASSYSRTGENYGYIF.

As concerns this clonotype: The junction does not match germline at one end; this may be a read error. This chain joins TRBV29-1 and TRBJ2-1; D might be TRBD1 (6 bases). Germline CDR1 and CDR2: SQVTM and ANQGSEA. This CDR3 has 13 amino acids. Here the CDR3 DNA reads TGCAGCGTTTCGACAGGACTCTACAATGAGCAGCTCTTC. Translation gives CSVSTGLYNEQLF.

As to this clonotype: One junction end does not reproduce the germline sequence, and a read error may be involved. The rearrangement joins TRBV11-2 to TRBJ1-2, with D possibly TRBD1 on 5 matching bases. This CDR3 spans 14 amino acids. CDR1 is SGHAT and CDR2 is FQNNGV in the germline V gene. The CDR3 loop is CASSFTGATYGYTF. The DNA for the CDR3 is TGTGCGAGCAGCTTTACAGGCGCTACCTATGGCTACACCTTC.

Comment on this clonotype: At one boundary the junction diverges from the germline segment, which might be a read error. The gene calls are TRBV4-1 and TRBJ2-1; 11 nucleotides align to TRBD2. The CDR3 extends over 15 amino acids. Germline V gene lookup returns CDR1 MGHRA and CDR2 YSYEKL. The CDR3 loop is CTSSLAGGPGNEQLF. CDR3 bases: TGCACCAGCAGTTTAGCGGGAGGGCCGGGGAATGAGCAGCTCTTC.

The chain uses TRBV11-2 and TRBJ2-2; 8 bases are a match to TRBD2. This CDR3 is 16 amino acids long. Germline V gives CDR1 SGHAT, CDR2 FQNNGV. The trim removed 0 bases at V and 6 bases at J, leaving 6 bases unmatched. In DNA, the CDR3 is TGTGCCAGCAGCTTAGAGAGCGGGGGAGGTTCCGGGGAGCTGTTTTTT. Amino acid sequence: CASSLESGGGSGELFF.

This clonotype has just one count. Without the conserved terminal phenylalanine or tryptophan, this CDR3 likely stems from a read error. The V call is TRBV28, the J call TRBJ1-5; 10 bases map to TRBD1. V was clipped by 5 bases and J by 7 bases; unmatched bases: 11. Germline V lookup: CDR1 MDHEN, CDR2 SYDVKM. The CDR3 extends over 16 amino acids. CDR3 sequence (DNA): TGTGCCAGCAGTGCTTCACCGGGACAGGGGCGGCAGCCCCAGCATCTT. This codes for CASSASPGQGRQPQHL.

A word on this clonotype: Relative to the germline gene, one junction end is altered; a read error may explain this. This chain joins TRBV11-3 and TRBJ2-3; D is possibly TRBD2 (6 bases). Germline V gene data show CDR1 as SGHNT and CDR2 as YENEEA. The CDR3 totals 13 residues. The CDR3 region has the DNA TGTACCAGCAGCGTGCGGGACGGGGATACACAGTATTTT. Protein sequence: CTSSVRDGDTQYF. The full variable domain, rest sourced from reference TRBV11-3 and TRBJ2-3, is EAGVVQSPRYKIIEKKQPVAFWCNPISGHNTLYWYLQNLGQGPELLIRYENEEAVDDSQLPKDRFSAERLKGVDSTLKIQPAELGDSAVYLCTSSVRDGDTQYFGPGTRLTVL.

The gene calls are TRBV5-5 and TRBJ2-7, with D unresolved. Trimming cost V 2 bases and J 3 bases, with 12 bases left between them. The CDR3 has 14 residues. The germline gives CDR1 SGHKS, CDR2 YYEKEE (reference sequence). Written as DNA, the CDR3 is TGTGCCAGCAGCTTAACTACCGTGGACTACGAGCAGTACTTC. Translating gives CASSLTTVDYEQYF. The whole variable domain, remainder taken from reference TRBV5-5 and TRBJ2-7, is DAGVTQSPTHLIKTRGQQVTLRCSPISGHKSVSWYQQVLGQGPQFIFQYYEKEERGRGNFPDRFSARQFPNYSSELNVNALLLGDSALYLCASSLTTVDYEQYFGPGTRLTVT.

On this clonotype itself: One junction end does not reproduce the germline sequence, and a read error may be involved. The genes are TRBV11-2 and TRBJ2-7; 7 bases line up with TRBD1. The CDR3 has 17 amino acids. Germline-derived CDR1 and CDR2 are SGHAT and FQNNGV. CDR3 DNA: TGTGCCAGTAGCTTAGAGCCTCCGGGACAGACCTCTAACGAGCAGTACTTC. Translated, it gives CASSLEPPGQTSNEQYF.

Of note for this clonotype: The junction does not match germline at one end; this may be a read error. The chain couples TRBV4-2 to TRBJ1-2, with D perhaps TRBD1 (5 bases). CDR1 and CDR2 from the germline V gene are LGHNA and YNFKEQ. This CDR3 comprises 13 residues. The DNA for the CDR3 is TGTGCCAACAGCCAAGTGCAGGGTAGCGGCTACGCCTTC. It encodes CANSQVQGSGYAF.

The CDR3 DNA reads as TGTGCCAGCAGGTTGTACCGCGGCAGGGACTCCTACGAGTGGTACTTC. Residues: CASRLYRGRDSYEWYF. The chain employs TRBV11-2 and TRBJ2-7; D is perhaps TRBD2 (6 bases). CDR1 SGHAT and CDR2 FQNNGV come from the germline V gene. The CDR3 runs 16 residues. Deletions cut 6 bases from V and 12 bases from J, with 30 bases between.

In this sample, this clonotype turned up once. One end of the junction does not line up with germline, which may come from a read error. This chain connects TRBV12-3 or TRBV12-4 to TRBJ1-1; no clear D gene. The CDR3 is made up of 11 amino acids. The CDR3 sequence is CTSSLNRGAFF. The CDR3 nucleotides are TGTACCAGCAGTTTGAATCGTGGAGCTTTCTTT.

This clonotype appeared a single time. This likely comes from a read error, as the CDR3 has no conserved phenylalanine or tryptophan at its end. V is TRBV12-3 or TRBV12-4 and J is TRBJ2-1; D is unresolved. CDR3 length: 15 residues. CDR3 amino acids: CASSTPSESCNEQFI. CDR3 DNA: TGTGCCAGCAGTACGCCTTCGGAGTCCTGCAATGAGCAGTTCATC.